This T cell receptor (beta chain) was captured by sequencing in a study of cytomegalovirus exposure and HLA in healthy donors. Findings and caveats of the study: Cytomegalovirus association was assigned to under 200 TCR beta chains. Published work reported that the classifier diagnosed cytomegalovirus status with high specificity and sensitivity.

Germline CDR1 and CDR2: SGHKS and YYEKEE (reference sequence). The V gene end was trimmed by 0 bases and the J gene end by 3 bases; junction bases not matched to a gene: 6. The CDR3 is 15 residues long. Points on this clone: Its antigen is still unknown.

The table came from immunoSEQ multiplex PCR; TCRdb's copy has only in-frame clones and leaves some out. Of roughly 73,000 clones in the sample, 85% to 95% were seen once. The gene calls are TRBV5-5 and TRBJ2-7; 7 bases fit TRBD2. This TCR derives from a man younger than 30 in good health and CMV-seropositive. Material: PBMCs. CDR3: CASSLEASGFYEQYF. The CDR3 DNA reads as TGTGCCAGCAGCTTGGAGGCTAGCGGATTCTACGAGCAGTACTTC.